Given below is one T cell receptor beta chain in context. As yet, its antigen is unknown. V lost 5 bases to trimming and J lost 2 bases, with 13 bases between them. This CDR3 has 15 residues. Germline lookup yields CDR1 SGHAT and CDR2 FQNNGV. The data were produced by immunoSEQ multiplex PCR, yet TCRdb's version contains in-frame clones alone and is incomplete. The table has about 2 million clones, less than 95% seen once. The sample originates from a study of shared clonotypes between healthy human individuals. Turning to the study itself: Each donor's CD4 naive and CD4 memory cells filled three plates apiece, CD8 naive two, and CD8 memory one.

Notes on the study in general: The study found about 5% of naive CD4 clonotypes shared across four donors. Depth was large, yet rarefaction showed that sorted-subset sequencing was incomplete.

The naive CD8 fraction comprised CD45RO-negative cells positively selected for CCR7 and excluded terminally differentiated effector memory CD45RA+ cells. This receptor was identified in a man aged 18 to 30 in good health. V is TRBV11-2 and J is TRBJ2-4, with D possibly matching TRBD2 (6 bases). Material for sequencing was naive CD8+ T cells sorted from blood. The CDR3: CASSQVGGTKNIQYF. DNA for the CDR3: TGTGCCAGCAGCCAAGTGGGGGGAACCAAAAACATTCAGTACTTC.